This TCR beta chain was found in a study of T-cell reconstitution after alpha-beta-depleted transplantation in children (dated by TCRdb to about 2016). Background on the whole study: The study quantitatively tracked T-cell immune reconstitution after TCRalphabeta/CD19-depleted allogeneic hematopoietic cell transplantation in children using TCR repertoire profiling.

The CDR3 sequence holds 14 residues, the cysteine and phenylalanine included. Of all the DNA, just the CDR3 is kept, 42 bases in frame from base 1. In the germline V gene (reference sequence), CDR1 corresponds to SEHNR and CDR2 to FQNEAQ. V ends up 5 bases short and J 6 bases short, with an unmatched junction base count of 8. Receptors were amplified or captured by PCR. Sequencing used an Illumina HiSeq 2500. TCR library preparation used molecular barcoding, with unique molecular identifiers applied to normalize quantification of the TCRbeta repertoire. TCRdb reanalyzed the raw reads on its own, using fastp at Q25 for trimming and MiXCR for clone calling, and kept in-frame beta chains. Rows with one shared CDR3 protein collapse into an entry with the most common genes and DNA. Recorded for this sample are roughly 100,000 distinct CDR3 sequences; about 8% of them occurred a single time. In total, the top ten clones hold 5.5% to 8% of the sample.

This clonotype was seen many times. Its antigen remains unidentified. The input lacks base qualities; no much larger clone sits a single base away. This TCR was recovered from a human donor who donated a stem cell graft to a child with congenital amegakaryocytic thrombocytopenia. The source was PBMCs from the stem cell graft donor, collected from the stem cell graft. The chain joins TRBV7-9 to TRBJ2-7; 9 junctional bases match TRBD2. The nucleotide sequence is given as TGTGCCAGCAGCATCGAAACGACTAGCGGCGAGCAGTACTTC. It specifies CASSIETTSGEQYF.